This record concerns one T cell receptor beta chain sequence. Its cognate antigen is unknown. Time point meaning: cycle 4 day 1 (C4D1), after six to seven weeks of nivolumab. Brentuximab vedotin exposure varied, and every patient relapsed after autologous stem cell transplantation. This record comes from a study of PD-1 blockade in classical Hodgkin lymphoma. General study points: Baseline TCR diversity was reportedly lower in newly diagnosed patients than in healthy donors. It was reported as lower still in relapsed/refractory patients. Whoever responded completely had baseline diversity much like that seen in newly diagnosed patients. Initiation of nivolumab under 1 year after ASCT led to exclusion of patients.

Germline V gene data show CDR1 as MDHEN and CDR2 as SYDVKM. The CDR3 covers 15 residues. V was trimmed by 3 bases and J by 10 bases, leaving 16 bases between them. The protocol was immunoSEQ multiplex PCR, while the TCRdb copy is restricted to in-frame clones and leaves out a portion. Of 50,000 or so clones in the sample, around 90% were seen once. The chain has TRBV28 and TRBJ1-6, with D perhaps matching TRBD1 (5 bases). This receptor was taken from a human donor with classical Hodgkin lymphoma. This specimen was peripheral blood mononuclear cells (PBMCs), taken before the fourth cycle of nivolumab. CDR3 protein: CASSFGVRGGSPLHF. In DNA form, the CDR3 reads TGTGCCAGCAGTTTCGGGGTTAGGGGCGGCTCACCCCTCCACTTT. Looking up the rest from reference TRBV28 and TRBJ1-6 gives the full variable domain: DVKVTQSSRYLVKRTGEKVFLECVQDMDHENMFWYRQDPGLGLRLIYFSYDVKMKEKGDIPEGYSVSREKKERFSLILESASTNQTSMYLCASSFGVRGGSPLHFGNGTRLTVT.